This passage covers 23 T cell receptor beta chains from one sample sequenced in a study of blood T cells in healthy people across ages. A second about 7 to 11 cycle PCR used barcoded and J-beta primers. TCRdb reprocessed the 5' RACE reads with MiXCR, giving one entry per CDR3 protein. The sample lists 1 million or so distinct CDR3 sequences; over 35% were seen once. The specimen sequenced was blood. The receptors come from a woman aged 55 to 70 in good health.

This clonotype turned up a few times. The genes are TRBV20-1 and TRBJ2-3; 10 bases are shared with TRBD1. CDR1 and CDR2 (germline): DFQATT, SNEGSKA (reference sequence). The CDR3 spans 15 residues. With V trimmed by 6 bases and J by 8 bases, 14 bases remained unmatched. CDR3 in DNA: TGCAGTGCAGAGCCGGGACAGGGGAGGAAGGGTACGCAGTATTTT. Residues: CSAEPGQGRKGTQYF.

This clonotype was seen a single time. This chain connects TRBV6-5 to TRBJ2-7; D remains unclear. CDR1 and CDR2 from the germline V gene are MNHEY and SVGAGI. V was pared by 8 bases and J by 2 bases, with 10 bases between. The CDR3 has 12 residues. The CDR3 here is CASGNAAYEQYF. The CDR3 DNA sequence: TGTGCCAGCGGGAATGCTGCCTACGAGCAGTACTTC.

This sequence joins TRBV7-9 and TRBJ2-4; D not resolved. The J call may be faulty, since TRBJ2-7 better matches the DNA end. Germline assignment: CDR1 SEHNR and CDR2 FQNEAQ (reference sequence). This CDR3 is 12 amino acids long. CDR3 residues: CASSLGTNEQYF. CDR3 bases: TGTGCCAGCAGCTTAGGAACAAACGAGCAGTACTTC.

This clonotype occurred a few times. This chain joins TRBV4-2 and TRBJ2-7, with TRBD1 matching over 10 bases. This CDR3 spans 17 amino acids. V gave up 0 bases and J gave up 6 bases; unmatched junction bases: 11. Germline CDR1 is LGHNA and CDR2 is YNFKEQ. The DNA for the CDR3 is TGTGCCAGCAGCCAAGATCTTCCGGGACAGGGGCGTATCGAGCAGTACTTC. It encodes CASSQDLPGQGRIEQYF.

This chain links TRBV9 with TRBJ2-7, with D possibly being TRBD2 (6 bases). This CDR3 is built from 16 residues. Germline CDR1 SGDLS, CDR2 YYNGEE. Trimming removed 1 base at V and 7 bases at J, with 21 bases between. In DNA, the CDR3 is TGTGCCAGCAGCGTAACGGGGGATCTGTCCTACAATGAGCAGTACTTC. Its protein product is CASSVTGDLSYNEQYF.

This clonotype was seen only a few times. V and J are TRBV6-5 and TRBJ2-7, with 10 bases identical to TRBD1. The V gene's germline CDR1 is MNHEY and CDR2 SVGAGI. This CDR3 spans 14 amino acids. Trimming at V came to 5 bases and at J to 3 bases, leaving 4 bases not matched to a gene. In DNA, the CDR3 is TGTGCCAGCAGTATAGGACAGGGGGGCTACGAGCAGTACTTC. Residues: CASSIGQGGYEQYF.

J is TRBJ2-6 and V is TRBV7-2; possibly TRBD1 or TRBD2 for D (5 bases each). CDR1 is SGHTA and CDR2 is FQGNSA in the germline V gene. There are 19 residues in the CDR3. Trimming took off 4 bases at V and 0 bases at J, with 19 bases between the two ends. For the CDR3, the DNA is TGTGCCAGCAGCTCAGGGACCATGAGTCTCGGCTCTGGGGCCAACGTCCTGACTTTC. Amino acids: CASSSGTMSLGSGANVLTF.

The rearrangement links TRBV10-3 to TRBJ2-4; 9 bases are a match to TRBD1. The closer fit of TRBJ2-7 to the DNA end suggests the J call may be wrong. The germline V gene has CDR1 ENHRY and CDR2 SYGVKD. The CDR3 spans 13 residues. The CDR3 sequence is CATNRDRESEQYF. CDR3 DNA sequence: TGTGCCACCAACCGGGACAGGGAGTCCGAGCAGTACTTC.

The rearrangement joins TRBV3-1 to TRBJ2-1; D is uncertain. The V gene lost 4 bases and the J gene lost 9 bases, with 10 bases spanning the gap. The V gene's germline CDR1 is LGHDT and CDR2 YNNKEL (reference sequence). The CDR3 loop spans 12 amino acids. CDR3 DNA sequence: TGTGCCAGCAGCCTTCGCTCCGGTGAGCAGTTCTTC. Translating gives CASSLRSGEQFF.

The chain links TRBV28 to TRBJ1-6; 9 bases map to TRBD1. J was trimmed by 7 bases and V by 10 bases; bases with no gene match: 2. Germline V gene lookup returns CDR1 MDHEN and CDR2 SYDVKM. The CDR3 extends over 12 amino acids. The CDR3 is CATGTGNSPLHF. The CDR3 DNA follows: TGTGCCACCGGGACAGGGAATTCACCCCTCCACTTT. The whole variable domain, filled in from reference TRBV28 and TRBJ1-6, reads DVKVTQSSRYLVKRTGEKVFLECVQDMDHENMFWYRQDPGLGLRLIYFSYDVKMKEKGDIPEGYSVSREKKERFSLILESASTNQTSMYLCATGTGNSPLHFGNGTRLTVT.

The chain couples TRBV6-5 to TRBJ1-2, with a tentative D call TRBD1 (6 bases). Trimming shortened V by 10 bases and J by 1 base, and 7 bases separated the two germline ends. The germline V gene encodes CDR1 MNHEY and CDR2 SVGAGI. This CDR3 is built from 11 residues. CDR3 in DNA: TGTGCCACCAGGGGTAACTATGGCTACACCTTC. It encodes CATRGNYGYTF.

The chain joins TRBV28 to TRBJ2-7, with D possibly being TRBD2 (6 bases). The CDR3 covers 14 residues. The germline V and J ends were trimmed by 2 bases and 3 bases, with 11 bases remaining between them. Germline V CDR1 and CDR2: MDHEN, SYDVKM. CDR3 coding DNA: TGTGCCAGCAGTTTAATCGGCGGGAACTACGAGCAGTACTTC. Translating it yields CASSLIGGNYEQYF.

This clonotype turned up a few times. V is TRBV6-5 and J is TRBJ2-7, with 10 nucleotides matching TRBD2. The germline V gene encodes CDR1 MNHEY and CDR2 SVGAGI. V gave up 4 bases and J gave up 3 bases; unmatched junction bases: 6. CDR3 length: 15 amino acids. The chain's CDR3 is CASSFGPSGSYEQYF. DNA for the CDR3: TGTGCCAGCAGTTTTGGTCCTAGCGGGAGCTACGAGCAGTACTTC.

This clonotype was counted many times. This chain links TRBV24-1 with TRBJ1-5; D is unclear. There are 13 residues in the CDR3. With 1 base removed from V and 4 bases from J, the gap between germline ends came to 4 bases. The V gene's germline CDR1 is KGHDR and CDR2 SFDVKD. CDR3 in DNA: TGTGCCACCAGTGATTTTGGGAATCAGCCCCAGCATTTT. It translates to CATSDFGNQPQHF.

The table lists this clonotype with many counts. This chain uses TRBV5-1 with TRBJ1-5; no firm D call. V lost 0 bases to trimming and J lost 0 bases, with 4 bases between them. CDR1 SGHRS and CDR2 YFSETQ come from the germline V gene. This CDR3 spans 14 amino acids. The CDR3 DNA reads TGCGCCAGCAGCTTGGACGGTAGCAATCAGCCCCAGCATTTT. Its protein is CASSLDGSNQPQHF. Looking up the rest from reference TRBV5-1 and TRBJ1-5 gives the full variable domain: KAGVTQTPRYLIKTRGQQVTLSCSPISGHRSVSWYQQTPGQGLQFLFEYFSETQRNKGNFPGRFSGRQFSNSRSEMNVSTLELGDSALYLCASSLDGSNQPQHFGDGTRLSIL.

The gene calls are TRBV6-6 and TRBJ2-1; 7 bases align to TRBD1. The germline CDR1 and CDR2 sequences are MNHNY and SVGAGI (reference sequence). V lost 5 bases and J lost 0; bases outside the gene matches: 4. This CDR3 has 15 residues. CDR3 in DNA: TGTGCCAGCAGTGAGAGACAGGGCTCCTACAATGAGCAGTTCTTC. This codes for CASSERQGSYNEQFF.

The chain employs TRBV27 and TRBJ2-1; 9 nucleotides align to TRBD2. Germline CDR1 is MNHEY and CDR2 is SMNVEV (reference sequence). The length of the CDR3 is 15 residues. J was trimmed by 4 bases and V by 6 bases; bases with no gene match: 7. This CDR3 reads CASSSSGILYNEQFF. Here the CDR3 DNA reads TGTGCCAGCAGCTCTAGCGGGATCCTGTACAATGAGCAGTTCTTC.

This clonotype was seen a handful of times. The chain uses TRBV5-6 and TRBJ2-7, with 8 bases identical to TRBD1. The V and J ends lost 2 bases and 5 bases, in that order; junction bases with no gene match: 12. The CDR3 has 16 amino acids. From germline, CDR1 is SGHDT and CDR2 YYEEEE. The CDR3 DNA follows: TGTGCCAGCAGCTTCGGGCCACGGACAGGGACCCACGAGCAGTACTTC. This encodes CASSFGPRTGTHEQYF.

Of note for this clonotype: A read error may produce the germline difference seen at one junction end. V and J are TRBV6-6 and TRBJ1-5, with 7 bases matching TRBD1. The germline gives CDR1 MNHNY, CDR2 SVGAGI (reference sequence). The CDR3 sequence is 16 residues long. The DNA for the CDR3 is TGTGCCAGCAGTTTCGGGACAGAACATAGCAAGCAGCCCCAGCATTTT. The encoded protein is CASSFGTEHSKQPQHF.

This chain joins TRBV12-3 or TRBV12-4 and TRBJ2-7; D not resolved. Trimming took off 8 bases at V and 0 bases at J, with 11 bases between the two ends. This CDR3 has 13 residues. CDR3 bases: TGTGCCAGCGGTACTGATAACTCCTACGAGCAGTACTTC. Protein: CASGTDNSYEQYF.

This clonotype was picked up a small number of times. V and J are TRBV9 and TRBJ2-3; 13 nucleotides match TRBD2. Germline assignment: CDR1 SGDLS and CDR2 YYNGEE. V lost 4 bases and J lost 2; bases outside the gene matches: 4. The CDR3 runs to 16 residues. The CDR3 here is CASSRGLAGHTDTQYF. In DNA form, the CDR3 reads TGTGCCAGCAGCAGGGGACTAGCGGGGCACACAGATACGCAGTATTTT.

The table lists this clonotype with a few counts. The V gene is TRBV4-1, the J gene TRBJ2-7; TRBD2 aligns across 11 bases. The germline CDR1 and CDR2 sequences are MGHRA and YSYEKL. The CDR3 consists of 15 residues. V trimming: 4 bases; J trimming: 5 bases; junction bases outside the gene matches: 7. The CDR3 loop reads CASSRNQLAGDEQYF. The CDR3 bases are TGCGCCAGCAGCCGGAATCAACTAGCGGGAGACGAGCAGTACTTC.

The chain carries TRBV20-1 and TRBJ2-4, with 11 bases that match TRBD2. Germline V gene data show CDR1 as DFQATT and CDR2 as SNEGSKA (reference sequence). The J segment lost 6 bases and the V segment lost 6 bases, leaving 16 bases of the junction unmatched. This CDR3 comprises 17 residues. CDR3 nucleotide sequence: TGCAGTGCCAACCCCTTTGTACTAGCGGGAGAGGGAAACATTCAGTACTTC. It codes for CSANPFVLAGEGNIQYF.